Each of the 10 T cell receptor beta chains below was sequenced from the same sample in a study of T cells in Graves' hyperthyroidism and ophthalmopathy. Amplified TCR beta CDR3 regions came from RNA transcripts. Primed by the HTBI set, a first-round RT-PCR was run on the TCR CDR3. TCRdb recomputed calls from the multiplex PCR reads with MiXCR, one row per CDR3 protein. Here the sample spans hundreds of thousands of distinct CDR3 sequences, 25% to 30% being singletons. The sample was blood. The receptors derive from a man in his forties or fifties with Graves' hyperthyroidism that later progressed to Graves' ophthalmopathy.

The rearrangement joins TRBV6-4 to TRBJ1-1; D call uncertain. From germline, CDR1 is MRHNA and CDR2 SNTAGT. V was pared by 4 bases and J by 4 bases, with 10 bases between. The CDR3 runs to 13 residues. The CDR3 region is CASSVSGGTEAFF. CDR3 sequence (DNA): TGTGCCAGCAGTGTATCGGGTGGCACTGAAGCTTTCTTT.

The J gene is TRBJ2-7, the V gene TRBV20-1, with 11 bases matching TRBD1. The germline V gene has CDR1 DFQATT and CDR2 SNEGSKA (reference sequence). The CDR3 extends over 13 amino acids. The J segment lost 3 bases and the V segment lost 6 bases, leaving 4 bases of the junction unmatched. The CDR3 coding sequence is TGCAGTGCCTTCGGGACAGGGGGCTACGAGCAGTACTTC. Translation: CSAFGTGGYEQYF.

This clonotype showed up many times. The rearrangement links TRBV7-9 to TRBJ1-1; D gene uncertain. The V end was cut by 5 bases, the J end by 6 bases, with 19 bases between. The CDR3 runs to 15 residues. Germline CDR1 reads SEHNR; CDR2 reads FQNEAQ (reference sequence). In DNA form, the CDR3 reads TGTGCCAGCAGCCGAAAAGACCCACTGTCATCTGAAGCTTTCTTT. Amino acid sequence: CASSRKDPLSSEAFF.

This clonotype has at least ten counts. The chain has TRBV30 and TRBJ2-7; no reliable D call. V lost 0 bases and J lost 3, with 12 bases in between. This CDR3 has 14 residues. Germline V gives CDR1 GTSNPN, CDR2 SVGIG (reference sequence). The CDR3 region has the DNA TGTGCCTGGAGTGTACAGCTCTGGAGCTACGAGCAGTACTTC. Amino acids: CAWSVQLWSYEQYF.

Concerning this clonotype: The germline gene is not matched at one end of the junction; a read error may be the cause. The rearrangement uses TRBV11-2 and TRBJ2-7; TRBD1 matches 7 bases. There are 11 residues in the CDR3. Looked up from germline, CDR1 is SGHAT and CDR2 is FQNNGV. The CDR3 loop reads CASSLGTGISF. The CDR3 DNA follows: TGTGCCAGCAGCTTAGGGACAGGAATCTCCTTC.

This clonotype was picked up many times. The chain links TRBV19 to TRBJ2-7, with D tentatively TRBD1 (6 bases). CDR1 and CDR2 from the germline V gene are LNHDA and SQIVND (reference sequence). The CDR3 is 16 amino acids. Trimming removed 6 bases at V and 5 bases at J, with 23 bases between. The CDR3: CASSPDWTARIHEQYF. The CDR3 coding sequence is TGTGCCAGTAGCCCGGATTGGACAGCCAGGATCCACGAGCAGTACTTC.

This sequence joins TRBV6-1 and TRBJ1-2, with a weak D call TRBD1 (6 bases). Germline-derived CDR1 and CDR2 are MNHNS and SASEGT. The CDR3 extends over 13 amino acids. V lost 8 bases to trimming and J lost 2 bases, with 12 bases between them. The CDR3 region has the DNA TGTGCCAGCGACGTACAGGGAAACTATGGCTACACCTTC. Protein product: CASDVQGNYGYTF.

This clonotype was seen many times. The chain links TRBV6-1 to TRBJ1-3, with no clear D. In germline, CDR1 is MNHNS, CDR2 SASEGT. Trimming removed 6 bases from V and 0 bases from J, with 12 bases in between. The length of the CDR3 is 15 residues. This CDR3 is CASREPRPSGNTIYF. In DNA form, the CDR3 reads TGTGCCAGCAGGGAGCCCCGTCCCTCTGGAAACACCATATATTTT.

This clonotype was observed many times. The rearrangement links TRBV7-2 to TRBJ2-7, with 11 bases that match TRBD2. The V gene end was trimmed by 5 bases and the J gene end by 5 bases; junction bases not matched to a gene: 11. In germline, CDR1 is SGHTA, CDR2 FQGNSA. The length of the CDR3 is 16 residues. The CDR3 is CASSQPRTSGSHEQYF. CDR3 sequence (DNA): TGTGCCAGCAGCCAACCGCGCACTAGCGGGAGTCACGAGCAGTACTTC.

Many counts were recorded for this clonotype. This rearrangement joins TRBV10-1 to TRBJ1-5; D not certain. Germline lookup yields CDR1 WNHNN and CDR2 SYGVQD (reference sequence). The CDR3 extends over 13 amino acids. With 8 bases removed from V and 4 bases from J, the gap between germline ends came to 12 bases. In DNA form, the CDR3 reads TGCGCCAGCTCGGTCGGGGTGAATCAGCCCCAGCATTTT. It encodes CASSVGVNQPQHF.